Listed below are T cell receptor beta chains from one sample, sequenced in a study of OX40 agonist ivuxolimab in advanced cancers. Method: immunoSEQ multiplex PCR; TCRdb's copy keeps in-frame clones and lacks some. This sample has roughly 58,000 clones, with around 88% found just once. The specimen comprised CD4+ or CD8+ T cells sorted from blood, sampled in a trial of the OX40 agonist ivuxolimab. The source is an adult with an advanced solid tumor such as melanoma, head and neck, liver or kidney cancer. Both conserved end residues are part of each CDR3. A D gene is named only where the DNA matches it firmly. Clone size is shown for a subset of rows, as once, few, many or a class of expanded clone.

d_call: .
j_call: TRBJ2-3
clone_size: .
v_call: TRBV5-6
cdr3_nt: TGTGCCAGCAGCCGGGGACTGAGCACAGATACGCAGTATTTT
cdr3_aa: CASSRGLSTDTQYF

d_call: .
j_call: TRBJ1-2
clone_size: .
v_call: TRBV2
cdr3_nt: TGTGCCAGCAGTGAATACAGGGAGGGTTTGGGAGGCTACACCTTC
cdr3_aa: CASSEYREGLGGYTF

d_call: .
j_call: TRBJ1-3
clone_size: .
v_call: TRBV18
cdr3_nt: TGTGCCAGCTCAAATACAGGCGCCTTCTCTGGAAACACCATATATTTT
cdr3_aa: CASSNTGAFSGNTIYF

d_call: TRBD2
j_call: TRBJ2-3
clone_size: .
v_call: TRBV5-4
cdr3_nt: TGTGCCAGCACCACGGCCGGGGGGTCTTTAGGAGATACGCAGTATTTT
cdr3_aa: CASTTAGGSLGDTQYF

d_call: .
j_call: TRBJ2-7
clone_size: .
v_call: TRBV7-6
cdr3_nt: TGTGCCAGCAGCCCAACCCCCGGGAGCTCCTACGAGCAGTACTTC
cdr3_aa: CASSPTPGSSYEQYF

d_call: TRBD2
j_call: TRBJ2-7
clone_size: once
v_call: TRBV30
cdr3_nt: TGTGCCTGGGGGGGGGTGACCTACGAGCAGTACTTC
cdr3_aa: CAWGGVTYEQYF

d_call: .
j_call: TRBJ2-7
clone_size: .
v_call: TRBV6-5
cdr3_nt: TGTGCCAGCAGCCGGGGGATCTACGAGCAGTACTTC
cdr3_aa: CASSRGIYEQYF

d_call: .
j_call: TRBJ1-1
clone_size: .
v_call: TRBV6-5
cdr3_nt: TGTGCCAGCAGAGCCTCACCGGGAGCTTTCTTT
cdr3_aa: CASRASPGAFF

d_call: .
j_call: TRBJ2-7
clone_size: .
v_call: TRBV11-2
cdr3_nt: TGTGCCAGCAGCCTGACGTCCGGCGAGCAGTACTTC
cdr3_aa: CASSLTSGEQYF

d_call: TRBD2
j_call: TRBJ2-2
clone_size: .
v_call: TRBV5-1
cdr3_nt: TGCGCCAGCAGCTCCGGACTAGCGGGGGGAAGGACCGGGGAGCTGTTTTTT
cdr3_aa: CASSSGLAGGRTGELFF

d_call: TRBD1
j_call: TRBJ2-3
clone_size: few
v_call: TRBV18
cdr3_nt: TGTGCCAGCTCACCTTGGACAGGCGAAGATACGCAGTATTTT
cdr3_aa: CASSPWTGEDTQYF

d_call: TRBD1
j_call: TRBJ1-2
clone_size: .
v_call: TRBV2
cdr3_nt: TGTGCCAGCTCAGGACAGGGTGATCGATATGGCTACACCTTC
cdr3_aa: CASSGQGDRYGYTF

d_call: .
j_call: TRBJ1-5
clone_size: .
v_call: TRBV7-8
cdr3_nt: TGTGCCAGCAGTCCGGGTAAAGGCCAGAATCAGCCCCAGCATTTT
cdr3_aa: CASSPGKGQNQPQHF

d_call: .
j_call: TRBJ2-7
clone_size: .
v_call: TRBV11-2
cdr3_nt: TGTGCCAGCAGATTGGCAGGGGCCTACGAGCAGTACTTC
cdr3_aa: CASRLAGAYEQYF

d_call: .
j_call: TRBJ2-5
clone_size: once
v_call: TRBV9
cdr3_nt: TGTGCCAGCACTCCTATAGGGGGACTGGAGACCCAGTACTTC
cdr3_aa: CASTPIGGLETQYF

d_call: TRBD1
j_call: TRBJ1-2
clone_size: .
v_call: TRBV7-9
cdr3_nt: TGTGCCAGCAACCCTACGCAGGGACAGGGGGGGCGGGGCTACACCTTC
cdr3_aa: CASNPTQGQGGRGYTF

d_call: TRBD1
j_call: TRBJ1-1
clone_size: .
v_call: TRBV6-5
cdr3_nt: TGTGCCAGCAGTAGAGGGACAGTCACTGAAGCTTTCTTT
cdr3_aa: CASSRGTVTEAFF

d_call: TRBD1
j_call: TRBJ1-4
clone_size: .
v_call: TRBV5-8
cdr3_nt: TGTGCCAGCAGCCGAGCAGGGGGCGCCCCGATTGAAAAACTGTTTTTT
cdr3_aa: CASSRAGGAPIEKLFF

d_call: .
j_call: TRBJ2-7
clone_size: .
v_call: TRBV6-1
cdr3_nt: TGTGCCAGCAGAGCACACGGGGGAATCGGGGAGCAGTACTTC
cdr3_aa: CASRAHGGIGEQYF

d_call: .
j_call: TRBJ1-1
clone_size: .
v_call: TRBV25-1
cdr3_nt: TGTGCCAGCAGTGAAAGTCGTAGCACGGGAGAAGCTTTCTTT
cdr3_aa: CASSESRSTGEAFF

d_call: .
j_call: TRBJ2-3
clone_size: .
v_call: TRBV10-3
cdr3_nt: TGTGCCATCACCAGGGGTGGAAGCACAGATACGCAGTATTTT
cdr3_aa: CAITRGGSTDTQYF

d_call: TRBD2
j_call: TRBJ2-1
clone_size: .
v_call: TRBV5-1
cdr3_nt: TGCGCCAGCAGCTTGGTGACTAGCCTTCAGAATGAGCAGTTCTTC
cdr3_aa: CASSLVTSLQNEQFF

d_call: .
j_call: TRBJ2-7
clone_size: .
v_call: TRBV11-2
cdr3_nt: TGTGCCAGCAGCATTGAAGGGTACGAGCAGTACTTC
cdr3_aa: CASSIEGYEQYF

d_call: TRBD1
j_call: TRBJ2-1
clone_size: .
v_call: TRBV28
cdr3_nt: TGTGCCAGCAGTTTATTAGGACAGGGACACAATGAGCAGTTCTTC
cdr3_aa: CASSLLGQGHNEQFF

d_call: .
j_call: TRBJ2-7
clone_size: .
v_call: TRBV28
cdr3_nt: TGTGCCAGCAGTGGGACACCAACCTACGAGCAGTACTTC
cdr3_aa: CASSGTPTYEQYF

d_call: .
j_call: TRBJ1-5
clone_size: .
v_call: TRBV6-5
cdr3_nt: TGTGCCAGCAGGGATAGCAATCAGCCCCAGCATTTT
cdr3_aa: CASRDSNQPQHF

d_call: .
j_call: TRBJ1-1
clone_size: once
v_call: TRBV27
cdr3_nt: TGTGCCAGCAGTTTATATACCGGGGGAAACACTGAAGCTTTCTTT
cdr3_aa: CASSLYTGGNTEAFF

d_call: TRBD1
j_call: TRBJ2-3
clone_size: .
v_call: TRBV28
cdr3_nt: TGTGCCAGCAGTTTAGGATGGGGGCAGGGGGCGATGGATACGCAGTATTTT
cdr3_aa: CASSLGWGQGAMDTQYF

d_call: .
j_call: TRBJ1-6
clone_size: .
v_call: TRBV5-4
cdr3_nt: TGTGCCAGCAGCTTGGCCGGGTACGATTCACCCCTCCACTTT
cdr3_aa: CASSLAGYDSPLHF